The clone carrying this T cell receptor (beta chain) was found a few times. The germline CDR1 and CDR2 sequences are LNHDA and SQIVND (reference sequence). This CDR3 spans 14 amino acids. V lost 5 bases and J lost 5, with 14 bases in between. This record belongs to a study of neurological immune-mediated disorders. Using its own MiXCR run on the 5' RACE reads, TCRdb lists one record per CDR3 protein. The top ten hold roughly 1.4% of the sample, which has tens of thousands of distinct CDR3 sequences, approximately 5.8% seen once. The chain carries TRBV19 and TRBJ2-3; D call uncertain. Sequencing was performed on CD4+ T cells from blood. The sequence came from a woman aged 18-29 years with multiple sclerosis. The CDR3 DNA reads as TGTGCCAGTAGTCCGGACGTAAGGGTAGATACGCAGTATTTT. Amino acids: CASSPDVRVDTQYF.